The clone carrying this T cell receptor (beta chain) was seen many times. Its antigen is as yet unknown. CDR1 and CDR2 (germline): SGHRS, YFSETQ. Trimming left V 1 base short and J 3 bases short, with 18 bases between. The CDR3 is made up of 17 amino acids. The sample is drawn from a study of early T cells in non-severe SARS-CoV-2 infection. Study context: Chains stayed unpaired after sequencing of bulk RNA from unsorted whole blood.

The study, taken as a whole, reports: The matching step, a VDJdb search, favored anti-spike CD8 responses and missed private and CD4 specificities.

Researchers tagged individual cDNA molecules with unique molecular identifiers. One entry per CDR3 protein, called by TCRdb with MiXCR from the 5' RACE reads. The table shows over 80,000 distinct CDR3 sequences, with about 14% occurring only once. The sequenced sample was whole blood. The TCR sequence derives from an adult who was a healthcare worker with PCR-confirmed SARS-CoV-2 infection or an uninfected control (not recorded which). This chain uses TRBV5-1 with TRBJ2-3, with a weak D call TRBD1 (6 bases). The CDR3 DNA follows: TGCGCCAGCAGCTTGTCGAATCCAGGGGTCTCAACAGATACGCAGTATTTT. This encodes CASSLSNPGVSTDTQYF.